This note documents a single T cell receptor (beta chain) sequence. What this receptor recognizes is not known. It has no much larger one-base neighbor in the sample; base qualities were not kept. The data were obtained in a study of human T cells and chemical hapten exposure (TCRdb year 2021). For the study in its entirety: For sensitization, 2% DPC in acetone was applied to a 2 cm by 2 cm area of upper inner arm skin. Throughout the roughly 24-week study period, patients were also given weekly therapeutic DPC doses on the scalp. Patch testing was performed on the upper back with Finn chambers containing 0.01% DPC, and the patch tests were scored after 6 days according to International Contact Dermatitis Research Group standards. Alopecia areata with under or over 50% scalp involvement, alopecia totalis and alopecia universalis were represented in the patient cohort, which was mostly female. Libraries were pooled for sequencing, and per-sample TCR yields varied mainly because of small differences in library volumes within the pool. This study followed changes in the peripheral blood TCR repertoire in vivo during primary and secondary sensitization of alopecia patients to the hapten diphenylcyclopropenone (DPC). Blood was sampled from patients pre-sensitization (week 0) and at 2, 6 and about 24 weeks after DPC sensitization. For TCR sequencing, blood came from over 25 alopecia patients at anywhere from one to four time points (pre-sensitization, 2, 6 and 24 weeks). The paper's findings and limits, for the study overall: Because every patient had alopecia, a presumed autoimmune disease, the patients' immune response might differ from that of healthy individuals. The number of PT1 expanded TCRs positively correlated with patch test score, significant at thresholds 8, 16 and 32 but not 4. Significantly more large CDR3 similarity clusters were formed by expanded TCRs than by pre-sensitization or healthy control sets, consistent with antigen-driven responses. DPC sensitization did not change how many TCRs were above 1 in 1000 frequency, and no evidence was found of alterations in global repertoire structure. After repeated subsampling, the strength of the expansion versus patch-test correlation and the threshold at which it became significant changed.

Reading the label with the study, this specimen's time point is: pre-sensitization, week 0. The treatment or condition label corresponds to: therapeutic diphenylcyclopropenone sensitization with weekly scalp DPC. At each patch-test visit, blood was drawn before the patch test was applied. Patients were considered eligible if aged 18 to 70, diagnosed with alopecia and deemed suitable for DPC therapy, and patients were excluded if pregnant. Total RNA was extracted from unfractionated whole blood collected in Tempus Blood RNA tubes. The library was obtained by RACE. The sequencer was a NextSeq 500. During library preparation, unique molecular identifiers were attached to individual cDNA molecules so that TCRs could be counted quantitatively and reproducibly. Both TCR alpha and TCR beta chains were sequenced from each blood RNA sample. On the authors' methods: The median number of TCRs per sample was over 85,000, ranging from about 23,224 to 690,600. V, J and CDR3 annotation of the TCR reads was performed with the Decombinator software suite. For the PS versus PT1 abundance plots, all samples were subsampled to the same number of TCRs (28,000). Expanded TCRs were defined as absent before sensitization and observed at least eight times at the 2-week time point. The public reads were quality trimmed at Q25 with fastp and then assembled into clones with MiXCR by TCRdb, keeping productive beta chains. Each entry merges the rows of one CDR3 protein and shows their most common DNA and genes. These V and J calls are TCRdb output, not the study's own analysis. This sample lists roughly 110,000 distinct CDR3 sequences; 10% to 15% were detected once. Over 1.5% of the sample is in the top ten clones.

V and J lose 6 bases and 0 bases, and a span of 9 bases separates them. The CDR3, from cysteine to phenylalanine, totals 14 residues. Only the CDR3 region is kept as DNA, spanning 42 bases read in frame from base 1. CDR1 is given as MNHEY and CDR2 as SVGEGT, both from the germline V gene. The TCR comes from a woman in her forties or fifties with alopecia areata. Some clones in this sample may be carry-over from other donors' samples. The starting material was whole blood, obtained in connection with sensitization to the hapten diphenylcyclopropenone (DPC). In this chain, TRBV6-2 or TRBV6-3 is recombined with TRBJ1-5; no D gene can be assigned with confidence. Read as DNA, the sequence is TGTGCCAGCAGCACCATGCATAGCAATCAGCCCCAGCATTTT. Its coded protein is CASSTMHSNQPQHF.